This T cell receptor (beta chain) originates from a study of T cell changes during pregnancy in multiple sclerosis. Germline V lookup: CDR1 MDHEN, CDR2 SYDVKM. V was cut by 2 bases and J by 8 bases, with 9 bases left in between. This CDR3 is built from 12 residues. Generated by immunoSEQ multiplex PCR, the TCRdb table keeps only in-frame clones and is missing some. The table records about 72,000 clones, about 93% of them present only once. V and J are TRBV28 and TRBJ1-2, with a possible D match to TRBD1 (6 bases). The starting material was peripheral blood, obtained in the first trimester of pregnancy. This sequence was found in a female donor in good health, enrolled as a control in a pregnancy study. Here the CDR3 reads CASSLEGVGYTF. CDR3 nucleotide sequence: TGTGCCAGCAGTTTAGAGGGGGTCGGCTACACCTTC.